One sample yielded the 22 T cell receptor beta chains listed below, sequenced in a study of tumor-infiltrating lymphocytes in primary liver carcinoma. A primer in the constant region served to generate TCR beta cDNA from around 500 ng of total RNA. Three nested multiplex PCR rounds of slightly modified ARM-PCR generated TCR beta libraries. Primers for the first two PCR rounds were TRBV1-TRBV30 forward primers and a C-beta reverse primer (roughly 10 cycles per round). TCRdb independently ran MiXCR on the multiplex PCR reads; one entry per CDR3 protein. The sample contains hundreds of thousands of distinct CDR3 sequences, roughly three fifths of which appear only once. Researchers drew blood RNA from unsorted whole blood and extracted germline DNA as well. The sequenced sample consisted of peripheral blood. These TCRs come from a woman in her twenties or thirties with primary liver carcinoma and hepatitis B virus infection.

The chain carries TRBV5-1 and TRBJ2-1; 10 nucleotides align to TRBD2. CDR1 and CDR2 from the germline V gene are SGHRS and YFSETQ. Losses at the gene ends were 0 bases for V and 13 bases for J; bases not matched to a gene: 13. The CDR3 has 16 amino acids. The DNA for the CDR3 is TGCGCCAGCAGCTTGGGGGGTAGCGGGAGGACCAAGGAACAGTTCTTC. Translated, it gives CASSLGGSGRTKEQFF. Using reference TRBV5-1 and TRBJ2-1 for the parts outside the CDR3, the full variable domain is KAGVTQTPRYLIKTRGQQVTLSCSPISGHRSVSWYQQTPGQGLQFLFEYFSETQRNKGNFPGRFSGRQFSNSRSEMNVSTLELGDSALYLCASSLGGSGRTKEQFFGPGTRLTVL.

A remark on this clonotype: A read error may explain this, as a much larger clone is one base away. The CDR3 sequence: CSVVVGDIMDTEAFF. Written as DNA, the CDR3 is TGCAGCGTTGTGGTCGGGGATATAATGGACACTGAAGCTTTCTTT. The chain couples TRBV29-1 to TRBJ1-1; no clear D. This CDR3 comprises 15 residues. CDR1 and CDR2 from the germline V gene are SQVTM and ANQGSEA. The V end lost 4 bases, the J end lost 3 bases, and 18 bases lay between the germline ends.

This clonotype was seen just once. At one end, the junction sequence differs from germline, possibly due to a read error. CDR3 in amino acids: CANSESIAGSSSLVNIGELFF. The CDR3 nucleotides read TGCGCCAACAGTGAGTCAATCGCAGGGTCGTCTAGCCTGGTTAATATCGGGGAGCTGTTTTTT. The chain links TRBV10-1 to TRBJ2-2; the D gene could be TRBD1 or TRBD2 (5 bases each). Germline values: CDR1 WNHNN, CDR2 SYGVQD (reference sequence). The CDR3 is made up of 21 amino acids.

This chain links TRBV12-3 or TRBV12-4 with TRBJ2-3; 7 positions match TRBD2. The CDR3 loop spans 16 amino acids. With V trimmed by 5 bases and J by 3 bases, 11 bases remained unmatched. In nucleotides, the CDR3 is TGTGCCAGCAGTCTCGCCTGGGGGGGAGGAACAGATACGCAGTATTTT. This encodes CASSLAWGGGTDTQYF.

Note on this clonotype: One base away lies a much larger clone, so this may be a sequencing read error. The genes are TRBV12-3 or TRBV12-4 and TRBJ2-1; TRBD2 aligns across 7 bases. The CDR3 extends over 16 amino acids. CDR3 protein: CASSPPWASGYNGQFF. In DNA form, the CDR3 reads TGTGCCAGCAGTCCCCCCTGGGCTAGCGGTTACAATGGGCAGTTCTTC.

Concerning this clonotype itself: A read error may account for a junction end that differs from germline. V is TRBV6-5 and J is TRBJ2-1; 7 bases agree with TRBD1. This CDR3 spans 13 amino acids. Germline V gene data show CDR1 as MNHEY and CDR2 as SVGAGI. CDR3 amino acids: CAGSPGSRGEQFF. In DNA form, the CDR3 reads TGTGCCGGCAGCCCGGGGTCCAGGGGGGAGCAGTTCTTC.

The J gene is TRBJ2-1, the V gene TRBV10-3; a possible D gene is TRBD2 (5 bases). The V end lost 0 bases, the J end lost 7 bases, and 10 bases lay between the germline ends. From germline, CDR1 is ENHRY and CDR2 SYGVKD. This CDR3 comprises 14 residues. The CDR3 loop is CAISESSRGNEQFF. The CDR3 DNA follows: TGTGCCATCAGTGAGTCTAGTCGGGGAAATGAGCAGTTCTTC.

About this clonotype itself: Since a much larger clone is just one base distant, this may be a read error. The chain joins TRBV29-1 to TRBJ2-1; D unresolved. CDR1 is SQVTM and CDR2 is ANQGSEA in the germline V gene. The CDR3 is 10 amino acids. As DNA, the CDR3 is TGCAGCGTTTATCACAGAGAGCTGTTCTTC. Translation: CSVYHRELFF.

The chain has TRBV6-2 or TRBV6-3 and TRBJ1-2, with D hard to call. CDR3 size: 16 residues. Germline V gene lookup returns CDR1 MNHEY and CDR2 SVGEGT. The V end lost 4 bases, the J end lost 4 bases, and 19 bases lay between the germline ends. The CDR3 region has the DNA TGTGCCAGCAGTTCCCTCTTAGATGCACCAAGCTATGGCTACACCTTC. It translates to CASSSLLDAPSYGYTF.

The V call is TRBV13, the J call TRBJ2-7, with D perhaps given as TRBD1 or TRBD2 (6 bases each). The germline gives CDR1 PRHDT, CDR2 FYEKMQ (reference sequence). Deletions cut 4 bases from V and 0 bases from J, with 22 bases between. The length of the CDR3 is 18 residues. The CDR3 nucleotides read TGTGCCAGCAGCTGGGGTTACAGAAAGGAGGGGGACTCCTACGAGCAGTACTTC. Translated: CASSWGYRKEGDSYEQYF.

Regarding this clonotype: Being one base from a much bigger clone, this may be a read error. The chain employs TRBV4-1 and TRBJ1-5; weak D call: TRBD1 (5 bases). The V gene's germline CDR1 is MGHRA and CDR2 YSYEKL. This CDR3 is built from 16 residues. This CDR3 reads CASSQDGGIGNQSQHF. The CDR3 DNA sequence: TGCGCCAGCAGCCAAGACGGGGGGATCGGAAATCAGTCCCAGCATTTT.

This clonotype was observed many times. The J gene is TRBJ1-3, the V gene TRBV29-1, with D uncertain. Trimming cost V 4 bases and J 2 bases, with 6 bases left between them. Germline loops: CDR1 SQVTM, CDR2 ANQGSEA. The length of the CDR3 is 12 residues. This chain's CDR3 is CSVGTAGNTIYF. The CDR3 coding sequence is TGCAGCGTTGGCACCGCTGGAAACACCATATATTTT.

About this clonotype itself: A read error may be the cause here, since a much bigger clone is one base away. The chain couples TRBV12-3 or TRBV12-4 to TRBJ2-2; 16 bases line up with TRBD2. CDR3 length equals 19 residues. Losses at the gene ends were 5 bases for V and 0 bases for J; bases not matched to a gene: 6. The CDR3 here is CASSPQGLAGGSNTGELFF. The CDR3 nucleotides are TGTGCCAGCAGTCCTCAGGGACTAGCGGGAGGGTCGAACACCGGGGAGCTGTTTTTT.

This clonotype was seen repeatedly, ten times or more. CDR3 in amino acids: CAWSGQGKTRNQPQHF. Here the CDR3 DNA reads TGTGCCTGGAGTGGGCAGGGGAAAACGCGCAATCAGCCCCAGCATTTT. J is TRBJ1-5 and V is TRBV30; maybe TRBD1 (6 bases). The CDR3 runs to 16 residues. Germline V gene data show CDR1 as GTSNPN and CDR2 as SVGIG (reference sequence). Trimming removed 1 base at V and 2 bases at J, with 15 bases between.

A word on this clonotype: Relative to the germline gene, one junction end is altered; a read error may explain this. V gene TRBV5-1 combines with J gene TRBJ2-5; 7 nucleotides match TRBD1. This CDR3 spans 16 amino acids. Germline V gene data show CDR1 as SGHRS and CDR2 as YFSETQ. The CDR3 nucleotides read TGCGTCAGCAGCTCCTTGACAGGGACGGGCCAAGAGACTCAGTACTTC. Translating it yields CVSSSLTGTGQETQYF. Based on the CDR3 plus reference TRBV5-1 and TRBJ2-5, the full variable domain is KAGVTQTPRYLIKTRGQQVTLSCSPISGHRSVSWYQQTPGQGLQFLFEYFSETQRNKGNFPGRFSGRQFSNSRSEMNVSTLELGDSALYLCVSSSLTGTGQETQYFGPGTRLLVL.

The V and J genes are TRBV6-2 or TRBV6-3 and TRBJ1-2; TRBD1 is a possible D gene (5 bases). Trimming pared 0 bases from V and 8 bases from J, leaving 13 bases between. CDR1 and CDR2 (germline): MNHEY, SVGEGT. The CDR3 contains 14 residues. CDR3 sequence: CASSYSGPLLGYTF. As DNA, the CDR3 is TGTGCCAGCAGTTACTCGGGGCCACTGTTAGGCTACACCTTC.

With regard to this clonotype: Without the conserved terminal phenylalanine or tryptophan, this CDR3 likely stems from a read error. The genes are TRBV24-1 and TRBJ2-2; perhaps D is TRBD1 or TRBD2 (5 bases each). Germline lookup yields CDR1 KGHDR and CDR2 SFDVKD. The CDR3 runs 17 residues. CDR3 in DNA: TGTACCACCAGCCCGCCGGGGCTCGGCGCAAACACCGGGGAGCTGTTTATT. It yields the protein CTTSPPGLGANTGELFI.

Comments on this clonotype: A clone one base away is much larger, so this may be a read error. The chain recombines TRBV13 with TRBJ2-7; D not certain. CDR3 length equals 13 residues. Germline V gene data show CDR1 as PRHDT and CDR2 as FYEKMQ (reference sequence). Between the trimmed V and J ends, which lost 3 bases and 6 bases, there was a span of 12 bases. The chain's CDR3 is CASSFGLVVEQYF. CDR3 DNA sequence: TGTGCCAGCAGCTTTGGGCTAGTGGTCGAGCAGTACTTC.

This chain links TRBV5-4 with TRBJ1-2; a possible D gene is TRBD1 (5 bases). Germline V CDR1 and CDR2: SGHNT, YYREEE (reference sequence). V was pared by 1 base and J by 6 bases, with 22 bases between. CDR3 size: 17 residues. For the CDR3, the DNA is TGTGCCAGCAGCTTGAACCCGACATCAGGGATAGTCGATGGCTACACCTTC. It yields the protein CASSLNPTSGIVDGYTF.

This clonotype was counted many times. The chain combines TRBV4-1 with TRBJ2-7; D may be TRBD1 (8 bases). Trimming removed 3 bases from V and 1 base from J, with 13 bases in between. The CDR3 extends over 15 amino acids. Germline CDR1 is MGHRA and CDR2 is YSYEKL. The CDR3 is CASSHTGGDSYEQYF. CDR3 DNA sequence: TGCGCCAGCAGCCATACAGGGGGGGATTCCTACGAGCAGTACTTC.

As concerns this clonotype: Given the absence of the conserved phenylalanine or tryptophan at the CDR3 end, a read error is likely. This chain links TRBV12-3 or TRBV12-4 with TRBJ2-1; D call uncertain. There are 12 residues in the CDR3. The V and J ends lost 6 bases and 6 bases respectively, with 9 bases between them. For the CDR3, the DNA is TGTGCCAGCAGCCCGTGGGGCAATGAGCAGTTCTAC. The encoded protein is CASSPWGNEQFY.

CDR3 sequence reads: CASSLTGRGEQYF. The CDR3 nucleotides are TGTGCCAGCAGTTTAACGGGAAGGGGCGAGCAGTACTTC. J is TRBJ2-7 and V is TRBV28; tentatively, D is TRBD1 or TRBD2 (5 bases each). The CDR3 contains 13 residues. From germline, CDR1 is MDHEN and CDR2 SYDVKM. V was cut by 2 bases and J by 6 bases, with 11 bases left in between.